This TCR beta chain comes out of a study of CD8+CD57+ T cells in acquired aplastic anemia. Study results and caveats: Patients and controls shared about 30 CD8+ CDR3 sequences, which appeared highly expressed in patients and within their immunodominant clones.

With respect to this clonotype: Its target is unknown.

Germline V CDR1 and CDR2: MNHNS, SASEGT. The CDR3 spans 14 residues. V shed 7 bases and J 10 bases; nucleotides not matched to a gene: 10. Genomic DNA, serving as template, underwent TCR beta VDJ and CDR3 profiling. Each CDR3 protein is one row after TCRdb ran MiXCR on the reads. There are 89,000 or so distinct CDR3 sequences in the sample; roughly 70% occur only once, and 50% to 70% lies in the top ten. Patients sequenced had flow cytometry evidence of CD8+CD57+ cell expansion. The cohort consisted entirely of patients having severe acquired aplastic anemia. This sequence was found in a human donor with aplastic anemia. Input material: sorted CD4+, CD8+, or CD8+CD57+ T cells (not recorded which) from PBMCs. This rearrangement joins TRBV6-1 to TRBJ1-6; 7 nucleotides line up with TRBD1. The CDR3 DNA follows: TGTGCCAGCAACTTGGACAGGAGCGGATCACCCCTCCACTTT. Translating gives CASNLDRSGSPLHF.